This TCR beta chain is drawn from a study of cytomegalovirus exposure and HLA in healthy donors. Study details: An earlier analysis found fewer than 140 million unique TCR beta sequences from around 180 million T cells.

Study-wide results and limits: Per a later analysis, HLA-associated TCR beta chains showed more clonal expansion than other, equally common TCR beta chains. Both high specificity and high sensitivity reportedly marked the classifier's diagnosis of cytomegalovirus status.

Remarks on this clone: Its target is unknown.

In the PCR, 60 Vbeta and 13 Jbeta primers were used. Assay used: immunoSEQ multiplex PCR; TCRdb lists only in-frame clones, some missing. The sample lists 95,000 to 150,000 clones; 65% to 80% were seen once. CDR3 size: 12 residues. Germline V CDR1 and CDR2: ENHRY, SYGVKD. Between the trimmed V and J ends, which lost 4 bases and 4 bases, there was a span of 7 bases. This sequence was found in a woman in her thirties or forties in good health and CMV-seropositive. Input material: PBMCs. This sequence joins TRBV10-3 and TRBJ1-1, with D perhaps matching TRBD1 (5 bases). The chain's CDR3 is CAISATATEAFF. CDR3 DNA: TGTGCCATCAGTGCGACAGCCACTGAAGCTTTCTTT.